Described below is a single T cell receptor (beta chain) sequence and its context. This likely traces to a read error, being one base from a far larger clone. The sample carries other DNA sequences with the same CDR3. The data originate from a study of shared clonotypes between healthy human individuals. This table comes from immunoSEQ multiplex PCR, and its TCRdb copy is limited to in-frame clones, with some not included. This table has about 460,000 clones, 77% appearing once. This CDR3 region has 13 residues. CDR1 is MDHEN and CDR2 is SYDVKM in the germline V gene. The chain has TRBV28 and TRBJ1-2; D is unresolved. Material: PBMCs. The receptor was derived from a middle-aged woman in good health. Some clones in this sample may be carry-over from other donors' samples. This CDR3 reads CASSPPGNYGYTF. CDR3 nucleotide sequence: TGCGCCAGCAGTCCCCCGGGTAACTATGGCTACACCTTC.